Shown below are 21 T cell receptor beta chains from a single sample sequenced in a study of shared clonotypes between healthy human individuals. Generated by immunoSEQ multiplex PCR, the TCRdb table keeps only in-frame clones and is missing some. The sample includes around 1.1 million clones, 78% of them seen just once. The sequencing input was memory CD4+ T cells from PBMCs. Subset indicated: CD45RA-negative fraction. The source is a man aged 18 to 30 in good health. Some clones in this sample may be carry-over from other donors' samples.

This chain connects TRBV7-9 to TRBJ1-2, with 10 bases identical to TRBD1. This CDR3 has 15 amino acids. Germline V gene lookup returns CDR1 SEHNR and CDR2 FQNEAQ (reference sequence). Germline trimming cut 5 bases from V and 4 bases from J; bases unmatched to any gene: 7. The CDR3 protein is CASSPGQGLGYGYTF. The DNA of the CDR3 is TGTGCCAGCAGCCCGGGACAGGGGCTAGGCTATGGCTACACCTTC.

In DNA, the CDR3 is TGTGCCAGCAGCTGGGGACTAGTCCCCTACGAGCAGTACTTC. The encoded protein is CASSWGLVPYEQYF. The chain employs TRBV7-2 and TRBJ2-7, with TRBD2 matching 8 bases. The CDR3 runs to 14 residues. Germline V gives CDR1 SGHTA, CDR2 FQGNSA. With 4 bases clipped from V and 2 bases from J, the junction kept 4 bases outside the gene matches.

The chain joins TRBV27 to TRBJ2-5; D unresolved. Trimming stripped 4 bases from V and 6 bases from J, with 3 bases between. The CDR3 has 10 amino acids. CDR1 is MNHEY, CDR2 SMNVEV, per germline (reference sequence). The CDR3 bases are TGTGCCAGCAGTTCAAAGACCCAGTACTTC. This sequence encodes CASSSKTQYF.

The chain combines TRBV9 with TRBJ1-2, with D tentatively TRBD1 (6 bases). Trimming took 0 bases from V and 6 from J, leaving 24 bases between them. CDR1 is SGDLS and CDR2 is YYNGEE in the germline V gene. The CDR3 runs to 18 residues. The CDR3 is CASSVGLSLQGSSDGYTF. CDR3 DNA: TGTGCCAGCAGCGTAGGTCTGAGCCTTCAGGGGTCCAGCGATGGCTACACCTTC.

This sequence joins TRBV5-1 and TRBJ2-1, with 8 nucleotides matching TRBD2. There are 16 residues in the CDR3. V lost 3 bases, J lost 5 bases, and 10 bases stayed unmatched. Per germline, CDR1 SGHRS and CDR2 YFSETQ. DNA of the CDR3: TGCGCCAGCAGCTACTCCTTAGCGGGATCTGACAATGAGCAGTTCTTC. Protein product: CASSYSLAGSDNEQFF.

This clone was recorded many times. The rearrangement links TRBV11-1 to TRBJ2-1; 8 nucleotides line up with TRBD2. The CDR3 runs to 16 residues. After removal of 2 bases from V and 1 base from J, the junction contained 4 bases not matched to a gene. In germline, CDR1 is SGHAT, CDR2 FQDESV (reference sequence). The CDR3 DNA reads TGTGCCAGCAGCTTAAGGGGCGGGAGGTCCTACAATGAGCAGTTCTTC. Translating it yields CASSLRGGRSYNEQFF.

The chain has TRBV5-1 and TRBJ1-5, with D unresolved. This CDR3 is built from 13 residues. Germline-derived CDR1 and CDR2 are SGHRS and YFSETQ. Trimming cost V 7 bases and J 3 bases, with 11 bases left between them. CDR3 amino acids: CASRQDLNQPQHF. Here the CDR3 DNA reads TGCGCCAGCCGTCAGGACCTCAATCAGCCCCAGCATTTT.

As regards this clone: Other DNA sequences in this sample translate to the same CDR3. J is TRBJ2-5 and V is TRBV18; TRBD1 is a possible D gene (5 bases). The germline CDR1 and CDR2 sequences are KGHSH and LQKENI. With 3 bases removed from V and 2 bases from J, the gap between germline ends came to 7 bases. The CDR3 covers 13 residues. This CDR3 is CASSPDRQETQYF. The CDR3 DNA reads TGTGCCAGCTCACCCGACAGACAAGAGACCCAGTACTTC. The complete variable domain, with remaining parts taken from reference TRBV18 and TRBJ2-5, reads NAGVMQNPRHLVRRRGQEARLRCSPMKGHSHVYWYRQLPEEGLKFMVYLQKENIIDESGMPKERFSAEFPKEGPSILRIQQVVRGDSAAYFCASSPDRQETQYFGPGTRLLVL.

This clone appeared once. This chain connects TRBV6-5 to TRBJ2-1; D perhaps matches TRBD1 (5 bases). This CDR3 is built from 15 residues. Germline V gene lookup returns CDR1 MNHEY and CDR2 SVGAGI. V dropped 2 bases and J dropped 0 bases, with 8 bases sitting between them. CDR3 DNA: TGTGCCAGCAGTTACATGGACACCTCCTACAATGAGCAGTTCTTC. Protein product: CASSYMDTSYNEQFF.

The DNA for the CDR3 is TGTGCCAGCACCCTGGGGGGGGCCCGCAATCAGCCCCAGCATTTT. It encodes CASTLGGARNQPQHF. J is TRBJ1-5 and V is TRBV28, with a weak D call TRBD1 (6 bases). CDR3 length: 15 amino acids. With 7 bases removed from V and 2 bases from J, the gap between germline ends came to 15 bases. Germline CDR1 reads MDHEN; CDR2 reads SYDVKM.

Worth noting for this clone: A read error may produce the germline difference seen at one junction end. The chain employs TRBV5-5 and TRBJ2-7; 12 nucleotides match TRBD1. This CDR3 has 13 amino acids. Germline lookup yields CDR1 SGHKS and CDR2 YYEKEE (reference sequence). The CDR3 sequence is CASRNRDRGPADF. The CDR3 nucleotides are TGTGCCAGCAGGAACCGGGACAGGGGGCCCGCAGACTTC.

On this clone itself: This sample also contains other DNA sequences that code for the same CDR3. V usage is TRBV18 and J usage is TRBJ1-2; no definite D call. Germline CDR1 KGHSH, CDR2 LQKENI. Trimming took 6 bases from V and 3 from J, leaving 8 bases between them. CDR3 length equals 12 residues. The CDR3, as DNA: TGTGCCAGCTCCCCTGGGGACTATGGCTACACCTTC. Translated, it gives CASSPGDYGYTF.

A single count supports this clone. This sequence joins TRBV19 and TRBJ1-1; possible D gene TRBD1, 6 bases. The germline V gene has CDR1 LNHDA and CDR2 SQIVND (reference sequence). This CDR3 is built from 15 residues. Trimming left V 3 bases short and J 5 bases short, with 16 bases between. The CDR3 sequence is CASSIGGGLRTEAFF. For the CDR3, the DNA is TGTGCCAGTAGTATTGGAGGGGGGCTGCGGACTGAAGCTTTCTTT.

The chain employs TRBV5-1 and TRBJ2-5, with 9 bases fitting TRBD1. From germline, CDR1 is SGHRS and CDR2 YFSETQ. The CDR3 extends over 15 amino acids. Trimming took 6 bases from V and 2 from J; bases not matched to a gene: 8. CDR3 coding DNA: TGCGCCAGCAACCCACAGGGGACAGGGCAAGAGACCCAGTACTTC. It yields the protein CASNPQGTGQETQYF. Using reference TRBV5-1 and TRBJ2-5 for the parts outside the CDR3, the full variable domain is KAGVTQTPRYLIKTRGQQVTLSCSPISGHRSVSWYQQTPGQGLQFLFEYFSETQRNKGNFPGRFSGRQFSNSRSEMNVSTLELGDSALYLCASNPQGTGQETQYFGPGTRLLVL.

The chain couples TRBV28 to TRBJ2-2; D unresolved. The CDR3 has 13 amino acids. Germline CDR1 MDHEN, CDR2 SYDVKM. The ends were cut back, 7 bases at V and 2 bases at J, with 8 bases in the middle. CDR3 sequence (DNA): TGTGCCAGCATCCCAGCAAACACCGGGGAGCTGTTTTTT. Translating it yields CASIPANTGELFF.

J is TRBJ1-1 and V is TRBV27; D possibly corresponds to TRBD1 (6 bases). The V end was cut by 11 bases, the J end by 8 bases, with 21 bases between. Germline V gives CDR1 MNHEY, CDR2 SMNVEV (reference sequence). The CDR3 is made up of 13 amino acids. The CDR3 reads CAGLRGGSPEAFF. CDR3 nucleotides: TGTGCCGGCCTTCGGGGGGGCTCGCCGGAAGCTTTCTTT.

On this clone: This specimen includes other DNA sequences encoding the same CDR3. In DNA form, the CDR3 reads TGTGCCAGCAGCGTAGGGGCTGGGGATAGCAATCAGCCCCAGCATTTT. Residues: CASSVGAGDSNQPQHF. The chain joins TRBV9 to TRBJ1-5, with D hard to call. Trimming took 0 bases from V and 0 from J, leaving 10 bases between them. The CDR3 has 16 residues. Germline V gene sequence: CDR1 SGDLS, CDR2 YYNGEE. The variable domain in full, with the rest retrieved from reference TRBV9 and TRBJ1-5, is DSGVTQTPKHLITATGQRVTLRCSPRSGDLSVYWYQQSLDQGLQFLIQYYNGEERAKGNILERFSAQQFPDLHSELNLSSLELGDSALYFCASSVGAGDSNQPQHFGDGTRLSIL.

The genes are TRBV5-1 and TRBJ2-6, with 7 bases lining up with TRBD2. There are 17 residues in the CDR3. Trimming cost V 4 bases and J 0 bases; bases outside gene matches: 7. CDR1 is SGHRS and CDR2 is YFSETQ in the germline V gene. The CDR3 bases are TGCGCCAGCAGCGTATCCCCGGGGGGCTCTGGGGCCAACGTCCTGACTTTC. Protein sequence: CASSVSPGGSGANVLTF.

The chain links TRBV11-2 to TRBJ1-2; D is undetermined. The CDR3 is 15 amino acids. Per germline, CDR1 SGHAT and CDR2 FQNNGV. V was trimmed by 0 bases and J by 4 bases, leaving 12 bases between them. CDR3 loop: CASSLDRTPAYGYTF. For the CDR3, the DNA is TGTGCCAGCAGCTTAGATCGTACGCCCGCCTATGGCTACACCTTC.

This clone showed up just a few times. The J gene is TRBJ2-3, the V gene TRBV27; TRBD2 agrees at 15 bases. The CDR3 extends over 19 amino acids. Germline V lookup: CDR1 MNHEY, CDR2 SMNVEV (reference sequence). The V and J ends lost 7 bases and 1 base, in that order; junction bases with no gene match: 12. CDR3 sequence: CASIPGLAGGPGGTDTQYF. Written as DNA, the CDR3 is TGTGCCAGCATTCCCGGACTAGCGGGAGGGCCGGGTGGCACAGATACGCAGTATTTT.

The V and J genes are TRBV10-3 and TRBJ2-3; TRBD2 aligns across 12 bases. V gave up 10 bases and J gave up 0 bases; unmatched junction bases: 8. This CDR3 is built from 16 residues. Per germline, CDR1 ENHRY and CDR2 SYGVKD. The CDR3 region has the DNA TGTGCCACAGGACTAGCGGGAACACTTAGCACAGATACGCAGTATTTT. As protein: CATGLAGTLSTDTQYF.